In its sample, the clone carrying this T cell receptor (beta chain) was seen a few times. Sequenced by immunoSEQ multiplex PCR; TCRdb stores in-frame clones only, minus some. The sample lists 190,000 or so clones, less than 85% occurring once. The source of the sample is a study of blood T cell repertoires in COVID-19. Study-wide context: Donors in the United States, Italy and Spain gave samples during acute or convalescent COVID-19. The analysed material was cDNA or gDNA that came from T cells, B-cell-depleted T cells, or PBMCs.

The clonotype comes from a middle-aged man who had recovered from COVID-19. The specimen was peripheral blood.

CDR3 in DNA: TGTGCCAGCAGGGGTAGCGCATCCCACGAGCAGTACTTC. It codes for CASRGSASHEQYF. The gene calls are TRBV2 and TRBJ2-7; weak D call: TRBD2 (5 bases). Trimming pared 6 bases from V and 5 bases from J, leaving 14 bases between. Germline CDR1 is SNHLY and CDR2 is FYNNEI. CDR3 length equals 13 residues.